This T cell receptor (beta chain) was obtained from a study of blood T cell repertoires in COVID-19. Whole-study context: Acute and convalescent COVID-19 samples came from the United States, Italy and Spain. The analysed material was cDNA or gDNA that came from T cells, B-cell-depleted T cells, or PBMCs.

CDR3 length: 15 amino acids. Trimming took off 5 bases at V and 4 bases at J, with 17 bases between the two ends. Germline CDR1 and CDR2: LNHDA and SQIVND (reference sequence). In the original workflow: Amplification of reference gene primers was used by the study to estimate nucleated cell counts. Data came from immunoSEQ multiplex PCR; TCRdb stores just in-frame clones and leaves some out. V, J and clone size were drawn from that table, and D and trimming were deduced from the DNA. The sample has tens of thousands of clones, roughly nine tenths seen once. This TCR came from a man in his sixties with acute or convalescent COVID-19. The chain is built from TRBV19 and TRBJ2-5, with TRBD2 as a possible D gene (5 bases). Input material: peripheral blood. This CDR3 is CASSPGGAGGETQYF. In DNA form, the CDR3 reads TGTGCCAGTAGTCCCGGAGGAGCCGGAGGAGAGACCCAGTACTTC.